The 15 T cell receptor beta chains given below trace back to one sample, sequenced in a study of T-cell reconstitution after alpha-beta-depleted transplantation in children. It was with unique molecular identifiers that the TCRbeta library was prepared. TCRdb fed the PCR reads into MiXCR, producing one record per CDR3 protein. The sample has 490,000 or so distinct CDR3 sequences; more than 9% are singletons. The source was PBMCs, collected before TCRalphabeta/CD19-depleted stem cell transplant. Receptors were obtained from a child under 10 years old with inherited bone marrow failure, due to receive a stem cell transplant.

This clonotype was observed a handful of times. CDR3 sequence reads: CASSSGQGSTDTQYF. Here the CDR3 DNA reads TGCGCCAGCAGCTCCGGACAGGGCTCCACAGATACGCAGTATTTT. The rearrangement joins TRBV5-1 to TRBJ2-3; 8 nucleotides align to TRBD1. This CDR3 region has 15 residues. Germline CDR1 is SGHRS and CDR2 is YFSETQ. V shed 3 bases and J 2 bases; nucleotides not matched to a gene: 5.

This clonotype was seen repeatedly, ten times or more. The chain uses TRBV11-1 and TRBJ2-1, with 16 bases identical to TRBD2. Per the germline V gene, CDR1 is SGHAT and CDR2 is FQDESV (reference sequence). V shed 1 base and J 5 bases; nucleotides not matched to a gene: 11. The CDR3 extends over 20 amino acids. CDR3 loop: CASSLVLRPGLAGGHNEQFF. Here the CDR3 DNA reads TGTGCCAGCAGCTTAGTTCTCCGTCCGGGACTAGCGGGAGGGCACAATGAGCAGTTCTTC.

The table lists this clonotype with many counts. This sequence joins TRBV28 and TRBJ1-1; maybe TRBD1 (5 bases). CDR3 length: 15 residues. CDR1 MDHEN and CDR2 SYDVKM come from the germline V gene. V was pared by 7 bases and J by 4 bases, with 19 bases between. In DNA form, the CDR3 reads TGTGCCAGCAACCCCCCTGGGACCTTGGGCACTGAAGCTTTCTTT. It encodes CASNPPGTLGTEAFF.

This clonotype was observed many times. CDR3 sequence reads: CASSLQNSGANVLTF. CDR3 sequence (DNA): TGTGCCAGCAGCCTGCAGAACTCTGGGGCCAACGTCCTGACTTTC. The gene calls are TRBV7-2 and TRBJ2-6; D is ambiguous. This CDR3 comprises 15 residues. Germline CDR1 SGHTA, CDR2 FQGNSA. Deletions cut 5 bases from V and 0 bases from J, with 8 bases between.

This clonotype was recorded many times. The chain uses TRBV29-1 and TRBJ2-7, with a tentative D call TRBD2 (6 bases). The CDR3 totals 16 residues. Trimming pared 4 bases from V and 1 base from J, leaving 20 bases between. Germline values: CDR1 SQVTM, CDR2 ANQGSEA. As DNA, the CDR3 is TGCAGCGTTGTTCATTCCATTGCGCTAGCGTCCTACGAGCAGTACTTC. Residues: CSVVHSIALASYEQYF.

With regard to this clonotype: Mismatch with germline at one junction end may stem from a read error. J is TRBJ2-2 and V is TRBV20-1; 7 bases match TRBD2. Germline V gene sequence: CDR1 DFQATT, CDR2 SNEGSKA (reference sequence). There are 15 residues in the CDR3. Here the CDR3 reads CSAPRRAGASGDLFF. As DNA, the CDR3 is TGCAGTGCCCCGAGAAGGGCGGGTGCGAGCGGGGACCTGTTTTTT.

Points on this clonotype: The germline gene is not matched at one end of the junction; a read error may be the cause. CDR3: CASSPGLAVYDQYF. In DNA form, the CDR3 reads TGTGCCAGCAGCCCAGGACTAGCGGTCTACGACCAGTACTTC. The chain is built from TRBV27 and TRBJ2-7, with 10 bases that match TRBD2. Per germline, CDR1 MNHEY and CDR2 SMNVEV (reference sequence). The CDR3 spans 14 residues.

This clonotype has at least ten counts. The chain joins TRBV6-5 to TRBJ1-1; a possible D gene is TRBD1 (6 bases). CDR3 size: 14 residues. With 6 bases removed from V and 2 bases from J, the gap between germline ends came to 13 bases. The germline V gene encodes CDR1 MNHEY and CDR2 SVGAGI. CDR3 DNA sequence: TGTGCCAGCAGGCAGGGGCCGTTCAACACTGAAGCTTTCTTT. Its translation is CASRQGPFNTEAFF.

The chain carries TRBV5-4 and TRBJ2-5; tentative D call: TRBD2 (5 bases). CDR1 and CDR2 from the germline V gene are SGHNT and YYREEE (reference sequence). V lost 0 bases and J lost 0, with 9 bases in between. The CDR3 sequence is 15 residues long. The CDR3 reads CASSLVDSYQETQYF. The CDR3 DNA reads TGTGCCAGCAGCTTGGTGGACTCATACCAAGAGACCCAGTACTTC.

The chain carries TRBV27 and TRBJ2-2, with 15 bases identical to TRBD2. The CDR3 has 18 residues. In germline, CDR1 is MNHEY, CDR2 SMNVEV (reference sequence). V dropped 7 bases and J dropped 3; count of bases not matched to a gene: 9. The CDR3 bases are TGTGCCAGCACCTGGACTAGCGGGAGGGGGTGGGACACCGGGGAGCTGTTTTTT. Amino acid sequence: CASTWTSGRGWDTGELFF.

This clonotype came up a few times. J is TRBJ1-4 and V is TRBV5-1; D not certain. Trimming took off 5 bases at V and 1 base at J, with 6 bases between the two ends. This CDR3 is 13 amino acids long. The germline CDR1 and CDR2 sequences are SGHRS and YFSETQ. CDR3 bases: TGCGCCAGCAGTAGGGTAACTAATGAAAAACTGTTTTTT. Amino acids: CASSRVTNEKLFF.

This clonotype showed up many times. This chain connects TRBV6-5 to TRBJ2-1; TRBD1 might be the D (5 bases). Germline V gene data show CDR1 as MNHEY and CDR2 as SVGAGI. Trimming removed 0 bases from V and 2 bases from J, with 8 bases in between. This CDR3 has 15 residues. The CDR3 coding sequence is TGTGCCAGCAGTTACTCGGGGCTAGCCTACAATGAGCAGTTCTTC. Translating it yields CASSYSGLAYNEQFF.

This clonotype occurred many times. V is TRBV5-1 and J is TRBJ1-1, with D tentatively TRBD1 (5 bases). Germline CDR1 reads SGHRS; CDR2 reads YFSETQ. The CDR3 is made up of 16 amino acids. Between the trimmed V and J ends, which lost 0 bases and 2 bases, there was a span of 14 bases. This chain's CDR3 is CASSLVSGQGNTEAFF. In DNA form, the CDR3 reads TGCGCCAGCAGCTTGGTGTCCGGTCAGGGAAACACTGAAGCTTTCTTT.

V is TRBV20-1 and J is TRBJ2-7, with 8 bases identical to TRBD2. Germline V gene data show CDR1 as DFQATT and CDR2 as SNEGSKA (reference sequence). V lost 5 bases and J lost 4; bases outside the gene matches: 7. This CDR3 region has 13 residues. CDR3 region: CSAFPSGPYEQYF. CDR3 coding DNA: TGCAGTGCTTTTCCTAGCGGGCCATACGAGCAGTACTTC.

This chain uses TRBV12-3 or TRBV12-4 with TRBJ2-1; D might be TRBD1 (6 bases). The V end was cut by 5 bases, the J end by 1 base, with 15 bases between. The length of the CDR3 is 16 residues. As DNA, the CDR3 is TGTGCCAGCAGTCCCCCCGGACAGTTTTCCTACAATGAGCAGTTCTTC. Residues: CASSPPGQFSYNEQFF.